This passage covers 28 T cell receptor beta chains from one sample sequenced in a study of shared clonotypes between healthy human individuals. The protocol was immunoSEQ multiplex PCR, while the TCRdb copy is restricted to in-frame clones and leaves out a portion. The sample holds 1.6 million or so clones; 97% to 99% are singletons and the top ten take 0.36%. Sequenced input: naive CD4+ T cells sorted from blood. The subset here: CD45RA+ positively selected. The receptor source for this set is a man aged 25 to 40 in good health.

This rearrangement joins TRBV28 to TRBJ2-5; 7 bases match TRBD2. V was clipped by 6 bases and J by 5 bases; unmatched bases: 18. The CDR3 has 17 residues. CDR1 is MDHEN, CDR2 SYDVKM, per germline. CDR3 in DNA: TGTGCCAGCAGCCCCAGGGAGGGATTGATCATAAAGGAGACCCAGTACTTC. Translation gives CASSPREGLIIKETQYF.

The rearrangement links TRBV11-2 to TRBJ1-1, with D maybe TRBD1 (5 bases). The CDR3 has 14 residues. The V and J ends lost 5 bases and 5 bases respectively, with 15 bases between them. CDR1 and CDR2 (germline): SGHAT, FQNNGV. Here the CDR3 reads CASSDHPGKTEAFF. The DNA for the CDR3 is TGTGCCAGCAGCGATCACCCAGGGAAGACTGAAGCTTTCTTT.

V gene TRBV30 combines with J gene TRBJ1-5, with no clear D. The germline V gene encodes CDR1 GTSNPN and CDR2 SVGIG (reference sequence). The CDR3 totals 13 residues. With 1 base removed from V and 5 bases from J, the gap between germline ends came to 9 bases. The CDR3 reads CAWSAGFYQPQHF. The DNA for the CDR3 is TGTGCCTGGAGTGCCGGGTTTTATCAGCCCCAGCATTTT.

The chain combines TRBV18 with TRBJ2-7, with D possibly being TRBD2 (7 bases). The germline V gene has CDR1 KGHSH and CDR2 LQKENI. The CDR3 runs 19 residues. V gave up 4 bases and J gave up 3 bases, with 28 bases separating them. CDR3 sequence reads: CASSRRETGFFRDYYEQYF. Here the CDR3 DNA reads TGTGCCAGCTCACGGAGGGAGACAGGTTTTTTTCGGGACTACTACGAGCAGTACTTC.

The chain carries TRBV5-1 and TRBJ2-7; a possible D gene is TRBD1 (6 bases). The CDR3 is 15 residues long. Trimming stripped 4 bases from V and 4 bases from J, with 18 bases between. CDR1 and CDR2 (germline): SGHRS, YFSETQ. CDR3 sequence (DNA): TGCGCCAGCAGCCTAACCGGACAGATGGGGTACGAGCAGTACTTC. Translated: CASSLTGQMGYEQYF.

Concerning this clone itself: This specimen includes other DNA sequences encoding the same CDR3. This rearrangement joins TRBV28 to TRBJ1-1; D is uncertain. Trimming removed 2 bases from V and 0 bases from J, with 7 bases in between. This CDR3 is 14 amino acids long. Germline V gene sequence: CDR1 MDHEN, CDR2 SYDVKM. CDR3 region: CASSLRGLNTEAFF. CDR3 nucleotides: TGTGCCAGCAGTTTACGAGGGCTGAACACTGAAGCTTTCTTT.

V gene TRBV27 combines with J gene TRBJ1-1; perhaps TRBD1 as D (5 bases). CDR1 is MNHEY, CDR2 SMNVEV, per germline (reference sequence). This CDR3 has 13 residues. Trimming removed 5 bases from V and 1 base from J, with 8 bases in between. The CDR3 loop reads CASSTGGNTEAFF. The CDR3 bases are TGTGCCAGCAGTACCGGGGGGAACACTGAAGCTTTCTTT.

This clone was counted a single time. CDR3 sequence: CASSYAGGALSAQYF. DNA for the CDR3: TGTGCCAGCAGTTACGCGGGGGGGGCGCTTTCGGCCCAGTACTTC. This chain uses TRBV6-5 with TRBJ2-5; TRBD2 matches at 9 bases. V dropped 2 bases and J dropped 9; count of bases not matched to a gene: 10. Per germline, CDR1 MNHEY and CDR2 SVGAGI. The CDR3 has 15 amino acids.

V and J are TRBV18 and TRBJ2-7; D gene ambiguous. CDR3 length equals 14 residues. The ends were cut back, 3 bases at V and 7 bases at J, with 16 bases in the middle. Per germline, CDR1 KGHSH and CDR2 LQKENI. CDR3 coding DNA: TGTGCCAGCTCACCCAGCCTGAACACCGAGGAGCAGTACTTC. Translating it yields CASSPSLNTEEQYF.

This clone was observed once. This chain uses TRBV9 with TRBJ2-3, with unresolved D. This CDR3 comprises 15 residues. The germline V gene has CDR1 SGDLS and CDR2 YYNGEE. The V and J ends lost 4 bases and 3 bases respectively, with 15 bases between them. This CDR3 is CASSPALLSTDTQYF. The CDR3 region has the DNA TGTGCCAGCAGCCCTGCCCTGCTATCGACAGATACGCAGTATTTT. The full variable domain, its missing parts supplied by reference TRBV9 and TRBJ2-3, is DSGVTQTPKHLITATGQRVTLRCSPRSGDLSVYWYQQSLDQGLQFLIQYYNGEERAKGNILERFSAQQFPDLHSELNLSSLELGDSALYFCASSPALLSTDTQYFGPGTRLTVL.

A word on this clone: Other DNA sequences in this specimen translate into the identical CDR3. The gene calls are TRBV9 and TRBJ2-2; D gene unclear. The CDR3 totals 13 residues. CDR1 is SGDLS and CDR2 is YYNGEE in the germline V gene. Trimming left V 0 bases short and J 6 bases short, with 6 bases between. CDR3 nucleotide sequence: TGTGCCAGCAGCGTAGTCCTAGCCGGGGAGCTGTTTTTT. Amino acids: CASSVVLAGELFF. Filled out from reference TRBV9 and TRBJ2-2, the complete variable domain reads DSGVTQTPKHLITATGQRVTLRCSPRSGDLSVYWYQQSLDQGLQFLIQYYNGEERAKGNILERFSAQQFPDLHSELNLSSLELGDSALYFCASSVVLAGELFFGEGSRLTVL.

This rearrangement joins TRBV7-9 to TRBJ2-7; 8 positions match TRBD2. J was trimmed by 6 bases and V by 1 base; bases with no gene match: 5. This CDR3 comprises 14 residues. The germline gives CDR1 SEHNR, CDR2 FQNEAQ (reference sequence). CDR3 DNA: TGTGCCAGCAGCTTAGAAGGGACTAGTGGCGAGCAGTACTTC. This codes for CASSLEGTSGEQYF.

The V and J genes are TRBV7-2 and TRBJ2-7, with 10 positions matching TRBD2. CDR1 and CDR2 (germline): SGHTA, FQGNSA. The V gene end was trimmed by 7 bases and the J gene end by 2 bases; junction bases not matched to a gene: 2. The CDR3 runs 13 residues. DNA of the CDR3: TGTGCCAGCACGAGCGGGAGGGCCTACGAGCAGTACTTC. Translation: CASTSGRAYEQYF.

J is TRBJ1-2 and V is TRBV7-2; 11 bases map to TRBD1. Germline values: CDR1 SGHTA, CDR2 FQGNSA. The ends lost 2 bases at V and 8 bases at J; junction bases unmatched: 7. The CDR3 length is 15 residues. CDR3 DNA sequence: TGTGCCAGCAGCTTATCGGGACAGGGGGGTATCGGCTACACCTTC. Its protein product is CASSLSGQGGIGYTF.

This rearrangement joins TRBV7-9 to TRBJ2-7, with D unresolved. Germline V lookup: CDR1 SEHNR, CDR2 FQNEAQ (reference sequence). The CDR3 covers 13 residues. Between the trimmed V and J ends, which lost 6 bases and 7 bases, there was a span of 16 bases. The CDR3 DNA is TGTGCCAGCAGTCCGAGAACGGCGAGAGAGCAGTACTTC. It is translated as CASSPRTAREQYF.

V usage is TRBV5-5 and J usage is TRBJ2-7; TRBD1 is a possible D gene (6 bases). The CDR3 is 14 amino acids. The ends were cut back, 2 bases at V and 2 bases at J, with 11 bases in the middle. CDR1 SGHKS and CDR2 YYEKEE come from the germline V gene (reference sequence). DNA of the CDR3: TGTGCCAGCAGCTTTGACAGGAATACCTACGAGCAGTACTTC. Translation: CASSFDRNTYEQYF.

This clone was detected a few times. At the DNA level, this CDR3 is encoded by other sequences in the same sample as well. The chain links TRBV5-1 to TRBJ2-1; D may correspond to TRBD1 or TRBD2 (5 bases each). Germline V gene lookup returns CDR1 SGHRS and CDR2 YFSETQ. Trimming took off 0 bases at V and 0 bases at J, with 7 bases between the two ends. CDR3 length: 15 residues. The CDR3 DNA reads TGCGCCAGCAGCTTGGGGGGGAGCTCCTACAATGAGCAGTTCTTC. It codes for CASSLGGSSYNEQFF.

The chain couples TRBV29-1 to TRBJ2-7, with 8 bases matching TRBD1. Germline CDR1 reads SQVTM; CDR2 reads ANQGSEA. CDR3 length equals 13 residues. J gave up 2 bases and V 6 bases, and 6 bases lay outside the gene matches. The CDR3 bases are TGCAGCGTCGCCACAGGGGGGCCCTACGAGCAGTACTTC. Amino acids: CSVATGGPYEQYF.

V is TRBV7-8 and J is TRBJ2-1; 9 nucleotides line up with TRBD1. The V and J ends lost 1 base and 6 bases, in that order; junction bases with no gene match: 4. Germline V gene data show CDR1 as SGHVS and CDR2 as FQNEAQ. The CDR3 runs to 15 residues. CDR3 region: CASSLVRDRANEQFF. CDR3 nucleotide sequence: TGTGCCAGCAGCTTAGTCCGGGACAGGGCCAATGAGCAGTTCTTC.

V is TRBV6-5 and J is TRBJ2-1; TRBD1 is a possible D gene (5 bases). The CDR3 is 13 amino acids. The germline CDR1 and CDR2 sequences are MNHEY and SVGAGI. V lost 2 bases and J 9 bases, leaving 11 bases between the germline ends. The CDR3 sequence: CASSYDAGLEQFF. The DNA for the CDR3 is TGTGCCAGCAGTTACGACGCAGGGCTTGAGCAGTTCTTC.

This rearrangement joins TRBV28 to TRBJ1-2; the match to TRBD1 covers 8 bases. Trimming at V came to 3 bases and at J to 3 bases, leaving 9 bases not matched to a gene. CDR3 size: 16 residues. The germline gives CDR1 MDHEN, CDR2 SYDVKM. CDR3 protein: CASSLQGARWDYGYTF. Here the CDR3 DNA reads TGTGCCAGCAGTTTGCAGGGGGCAAGGTGGGACTATGGCTACACCTTC.

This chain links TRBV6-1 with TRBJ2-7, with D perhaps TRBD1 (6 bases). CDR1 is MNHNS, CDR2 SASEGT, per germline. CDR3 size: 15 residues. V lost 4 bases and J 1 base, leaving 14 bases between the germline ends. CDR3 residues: CASSVDRSASYEQYF. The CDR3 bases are TGTGCCAGCAGTGTAGACAGGAGCGCTTCCTACGAGCAGTACTTC.

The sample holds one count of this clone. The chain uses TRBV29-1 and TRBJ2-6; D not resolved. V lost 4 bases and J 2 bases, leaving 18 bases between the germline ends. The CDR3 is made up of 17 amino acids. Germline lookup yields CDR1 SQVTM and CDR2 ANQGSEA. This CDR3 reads CSVVSGTFHAGANVLTF. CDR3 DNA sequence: TGCAGCGTTGTCTCCGGAACCTTCCATGCTGGGGCCAACGTCCTGACTTTC.

The CDR3 DNA sequence: TGTGCCAGCAGCTCGACAGGGACTCCCCACAATGAGCAGTTCTTC. Translated, it gives CASSSTGTPHNEQFF. This chain connects TRBV5-4 to TRBJ2-1; maybe TRBD1 (7 bases). This CDR3 comprises 15 residues. V was cut by 3 bases and J by 5 bases, with 15 bases left in between. The germline V gene has CDR1 SGHNT and CDR2 YYREEE (reference sequence).

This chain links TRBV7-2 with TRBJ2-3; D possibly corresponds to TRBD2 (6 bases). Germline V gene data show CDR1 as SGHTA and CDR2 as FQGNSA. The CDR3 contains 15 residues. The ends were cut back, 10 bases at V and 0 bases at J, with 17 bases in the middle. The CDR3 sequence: CATTKGLGSTDTQYF. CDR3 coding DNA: TGTGCCACCACGAAGGGACTCGGTAGCACAGATACGCAGTATTTT. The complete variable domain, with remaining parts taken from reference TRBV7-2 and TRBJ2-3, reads GAGVSQSPSNKVTEKGKDVELRCDPISGHTALYWYRQSLGQGLEFLIYFQGNSAPDKSGLPSDRFSAERTGGSVSTLTIQRTQQEDSAVYLCATTKGLGSTDTQYFGPGTRLTVL.

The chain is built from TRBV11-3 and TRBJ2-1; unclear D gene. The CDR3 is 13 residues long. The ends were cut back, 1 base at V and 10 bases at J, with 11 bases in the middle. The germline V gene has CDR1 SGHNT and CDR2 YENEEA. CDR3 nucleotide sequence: TGTGCCAGCAGCTTAGTCGGCGCCTCGGAGCAGTTCTTC. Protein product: CASSLVGASEQFF.

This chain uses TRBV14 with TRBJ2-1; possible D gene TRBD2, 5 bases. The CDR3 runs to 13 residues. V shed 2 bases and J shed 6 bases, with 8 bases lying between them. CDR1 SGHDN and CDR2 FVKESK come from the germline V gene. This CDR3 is CASSQFGGNEQFF. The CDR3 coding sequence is TGTGCCAGCAGCCAATTTGGAGGCAATGAGCAGTTCTTC.

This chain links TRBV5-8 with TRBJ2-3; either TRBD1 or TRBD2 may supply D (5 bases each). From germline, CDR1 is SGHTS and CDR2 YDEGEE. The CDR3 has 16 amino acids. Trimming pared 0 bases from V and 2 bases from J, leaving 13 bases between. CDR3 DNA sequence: TGTGCCAGCAGCTTGGAGGTGGCAGGGACCACAGATACGCAGTATTTT. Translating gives CASSLEVAGTTDTQYF.